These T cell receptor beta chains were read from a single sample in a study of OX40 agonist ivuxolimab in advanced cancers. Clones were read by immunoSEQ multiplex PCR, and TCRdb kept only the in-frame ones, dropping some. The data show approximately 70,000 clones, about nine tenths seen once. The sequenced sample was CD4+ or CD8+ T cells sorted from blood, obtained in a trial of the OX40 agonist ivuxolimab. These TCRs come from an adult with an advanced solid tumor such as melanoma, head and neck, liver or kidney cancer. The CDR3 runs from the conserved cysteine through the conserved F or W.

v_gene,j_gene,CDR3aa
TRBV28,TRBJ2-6,CASSLIQSGANVLTF
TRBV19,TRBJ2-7,CASSPSWREGLRGEQYF
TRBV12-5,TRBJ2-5,CASGSGAETQYF
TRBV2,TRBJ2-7,CASSVSPLTYEQYF
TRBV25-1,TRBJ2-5,CASIPGGVETQYF
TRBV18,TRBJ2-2,CASANANTGELFF
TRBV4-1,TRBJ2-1,CASSQDQGLAGKNEQFF
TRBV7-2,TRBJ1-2,CASSRPGQEYGYTF
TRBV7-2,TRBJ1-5,CASSPLTGGPYQPQHF
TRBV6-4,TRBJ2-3,CASSDLDTQYF
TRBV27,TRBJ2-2,CASRLAGNGELFF
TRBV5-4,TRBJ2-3,CASSLVGLAGGPTDTQYF
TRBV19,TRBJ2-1,CASSPYASYNEQFF
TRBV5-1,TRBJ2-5,CASSLDPAGGRETQYF
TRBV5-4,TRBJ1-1,CASHINTEAFF
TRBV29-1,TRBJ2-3,CSVVGGGTDTQYF
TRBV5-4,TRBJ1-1,CASSFPGALNTEAFF
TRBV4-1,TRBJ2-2,CASSQESRTANTGELFF
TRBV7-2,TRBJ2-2,CASGGRGRVGTGELFF
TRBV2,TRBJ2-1,CASSGAVTYVGEQFF
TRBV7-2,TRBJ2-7,CASSLVGGRAYEQYF
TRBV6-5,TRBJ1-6,CASSYSRRGDSPLHF
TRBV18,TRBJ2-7,CASSPGQYYEQYF
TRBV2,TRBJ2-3,CATFGGGRAFNTDTQYF
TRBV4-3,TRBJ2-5,CASSQDPGLAGGRGKTQYF
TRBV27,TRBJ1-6,CASTSNRAGDSPLHF
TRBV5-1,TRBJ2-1,CASSTPGLAGVGEQFF
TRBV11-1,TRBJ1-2,CASSTAGTGYGYTF
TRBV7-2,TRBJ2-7,CASSFQGLAGAYEQYF
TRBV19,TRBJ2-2,CASSRDRNTGELFF
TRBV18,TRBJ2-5,CASSPVGGFETQYF
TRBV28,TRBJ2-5,CASSPQVQTQYF
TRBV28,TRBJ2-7,CASSLLPFRDTSREQYF
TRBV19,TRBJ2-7,CASRRLGGSHEQYF
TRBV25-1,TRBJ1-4,CASSEWTTGIGKLFF
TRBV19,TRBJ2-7,CASSIILAGGFHEQYF
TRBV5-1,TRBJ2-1,CASGLLGNEQFF
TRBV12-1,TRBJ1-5,CASIWDGSNSNQPQHF
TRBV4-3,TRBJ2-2,CASSQVVGGGGELFF
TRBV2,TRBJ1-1,CASIPDRGNTEAFF
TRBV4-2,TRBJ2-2,CASSQERTGGKTGELFF
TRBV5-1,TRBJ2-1,CASSLLAGGTSSYNEQFF
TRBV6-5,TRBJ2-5,CASRGGQGKTQYF
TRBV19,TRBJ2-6,CASSIVGRGGANVLTF
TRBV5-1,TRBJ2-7,CASSLFGTIGEQYF
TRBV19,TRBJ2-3,CASSGLGFTDTQYF
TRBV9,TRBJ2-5,CASSVVRRLETQYF
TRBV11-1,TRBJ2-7,CASSLEWGNGYEQYF
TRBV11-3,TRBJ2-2,CASSPGPNTGELFF
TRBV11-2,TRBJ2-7,CASSLAALDEQYF
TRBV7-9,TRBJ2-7,CASSSPGLPLTYEQYF
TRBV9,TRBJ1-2,CASSVGTAGGYTF
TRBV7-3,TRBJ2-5,CASSFSPQTGVETQYF
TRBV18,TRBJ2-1,CASSTTGGNEQFF